This T cell receptor (beta chain) was sequenced during a study of cytomegalovirus exposure and HLA in healthy donors. Regarding the study as a whole: The study flagged some 170 TCR beta chains as cytomegalovirus-associated. Rare TCR sequences predominated, though certain public TCRs were found in many donors. There were a few CMV-associated chains whose specificity for CMV antigens was confirmed in vitro.

Trimming took 5 bases from V and 11 from J, leaving 10 bases between them. CDR3 length: 11 residues. The germline gives CDR1 MDHEN, CDR2 SYDVKM. Of note for this clone: The antigen is unknown.

With 60 Vbeta and 13 Jbeta primers, the PCR was carried out. Sequencing was performed with immunoSEQ multiplex PCR; in TCRdb, only in-frame clones are kept and a portion is missing. The sample consists of 180,000 or so clones, more than 65% of them appearing once. The source is a male donor in good health and CMV-seronegative. V usage is TRBV28 and J usage is TRBJ1-5; D unclear. The sequenced material came from PBMCs. The CDR3 reads CASSTPGAQHF. As DNA, the CDR3 is TGTGCCAGCAGTACACCCGGGGCCCAGCATTTT.